The 27 T cell receptor beta chains below come from one sample, sequenced in a study of blood T cell repertoires in COVID-19. The data were produced by immunoSEQ multiplex PCR, yet TCRdb's version contains in-frame clones alone and is incomplete. The data hold 200,000 to 250,000 clones, with approximately 84% observed a single time. The specimen sequenced was PBMCs or T cells enriched from blood (not recorded which). These receptors all stem from a man between 35 and 55 years old who had recovered from COVID-19.

The chain recombines TRBV30 with TRBJ1-1; TRBD1 matches 7 bases. This CDR3 contains 12 residues. V lost 1 base, J lost 7 bases, and 3 bases stayed unmatched. Germline CDR1 and CDR2: GTSNPN and SVGIG (reference sequence). For the CDR3, the DNA is TGTGCCTGGAGTGGGAGACAGGGTGAAGCTTTCTTT. Its protein product is CAWSGRQGEAFF.

The table lists this clone with a count of one. The V and J genes are TRBV5-1 and TRBJ1-3; D possibly corresponds to TRBD1 (6 bases). The CDR3 is made up of 14 amino acids. The V gene's germline CDR1 is SGHRS and CDR2 YFSETQ. With 4 bases removed from V and 2 bases from J, the gap between germline ends came to 10 bases. The CDR3 reads CASSLTGTGNTIYF. CDR3 bases: TGCGCCAGCAGCCTTACAGGGACTGGAAACACCATATATTTT.

The CDR3: CASTKPGHNVPYGYTF. The CDR3 nucleotides read TGTGCCAGTACTAAACCGGGACACAACGTACCCTATGGCTACACCTTC. This chain uses TRBV19 with TRBJ1-2, with D tentatively TRBD1 (6 bases). Looked up from germline, CDR1 is LNHDA and CDR2 is SQIVND (reference sequence). The CDR3 contains 16 residues. V lost 7 bases to trimming and J lost 4 bases, with 22 bases between them.

This CDR3 reads CASSLGGPEQYF. In DNA form, the CDR3 reads TGTGCCAGCAGCTTGGGGGGGCCCGAGCAGTACTTC. The chain combines TRBV5-4 with TRBJ2-7, with D possibly matching TRBD1 (6 bases). Germline CDR1 is SGHNT and CDR2 is YYREEE (reference sequence). The CDR3 loop spans 12 amino acids. With 0 bases removed from V and 6 bases from J, the gap between germline ends came to 7 bases.

The chain couples TRBV2 to TRBJ1-2; D is ambiguous. The CDR3 is made up of 12 amino acids. Germline V gene data show CDR1 as SNHLY and CDR2 as FYNNEI. V was cut by 3 bases and J by 7 bases, with 9 bases left in between. CDR3 DNA sequence: TGTGCCAGCAGTGACGATAGCGGTGGCTACACCTTC. Residues: CASSDDSGGYTF.

Comments on this clone: The same CDR3 arises from other DNA sequences in this sample as well. The rearrangement joins TRBV28 to TRBJ2-7; D may be TRBD2 (6 bases). Trimming took 3 bases from V and 5 from J, leaving 11 bases between them. Germline assignment: CDR1 MDHEN and CDR2 SYDVKM. The CDR3 runs 13 residues. CDR3 loop: CASSLGGGDEQYF. The CDR3 DNA reads TGTGCCAGCAGTTTGGGGGGTGGCGACGAGCAGTACTTC.

V is TRBV24-1 and J is TRBJ1-5, with 8 positions matching TRBD1. This CDR3 spans 13 amino acids. Losses at the gene ends were 4 bases for V and 10 bases for J; bases not matched to a gene: 5. Germline CDR1 KGHDR, CDR2 SFDVKD. The CDR3 region is CATSDPGTGPQHF. The CDR3 DNA reads TGTGCCACCAGTGACCCTGGGACAGGACCCCAGCATTTT.

The chain couples TRBV5-1 to TRBJ1-3; 7 nucleotides match TRBD1. V lost 4 bases, J lost 2 bases, and 9 bases stayed unmatched. Germline values: CDR1 SGHRS, CDR2 YFSETQ. The CDR3 has 16 residues. The CDR3 DNA follows: TGCGCCAGCAGCCCCCGAACAGGGGACGCTGGAAACACCATATATTTT. Amino acid sequence: CASSPRTGDAGNTIYF. Combining the CDR3 with reference TRBV5-1 and TRBJ1-3 gives the whole variable domain KAGVTQTPRYLIKTRGQQVTLSCSPISGHRSVSWYQQTPGQGLQFLFEYFSETQRNKGNFPGRFSGRQFSNSRSEMNVSTLELGDSALYLCASSPRTGDAGNTIYFGEGSWLTVV.

The rearrangement uses TRBV28 and TRBJ1-5; 7 nucleotides align to TRBD1. With V trimmed by 3 bases and J by 5 bases, 7 bases remained unmatched. Germline V gives CDR1 MDHEN, CDR2 SYDVKM. The CDR3 is 15 amino acids. The CDR3 DNA sequence: TGTGCCAGCAGTTTTATGGACAGGTCGCATCAGCCCCAGCATTTT. Translating gives CASSFMDRSHQPQHF.

The CDR3 reads CASSSGTGLTNEKLFF. The CDR3 DNA follows: TGCGCCAGCAGCTCCGGGACAGGGCTAACTAATGAAAAACTGTTTTTT. This rearrangement joins TRBV5-1 to TRBJ1-4; the match to TRBD1 covers 9 bases. J gave up 1 base and V 3 bases, and 4 bases lay outside the gene matches. CDR3 size: 16 residues. CDR1 is SGHRS and CDR2 is YFSETQ in the germline V gene.

This clone has only one observation. V gene TRBV7-2 combines with J gene TRBJ2-3; 8 bases map to TRBD2. Unmatched junction bases numbered 4, after V lost 6 bases and J lost 2 bases. This CDR3 is 14 amino acids long. Germline lookup yields CDR1 SGHTA and CDR2 FQGNSA. This CDR3 is CASRQTSVTDTQYF. The CDR3, as DNA: TGTGCCAGCAGACAGACTAGCGTCACAGATACGCAGTATTTT.

The chain employs TRBV28 and TRBJ1-1; D perhaps matches TRBD1 (6 bases). Germline CDR1 MDHEN, CDR2 SYDVKM. The CDR3 consists of 15 residues. V was shortened by 5 bases and J by 0 bases, with 13 bases between the two germline ends. CDR3 sequence: CASSPAGTLNTEAFF. CDR3 DNA: TGTGCCAGCAGTCCCGCCGGGACATTGAACACTGAAGCTTTCTTT.

The CDR3 reads CASSLEPPLFSTDTQYF. The CDR3 nucleotides are TGTGCCAGCAGTTTGGAGCCCCCTCTCTTTAGCACAGATACGCAGTATTTT. The chain couples TRBV28 to TRBJ2-3, with D uncertain. V lost 3 bases, J lost 0 bases, and 16 bases lay in between. The CDR3 is 17 amino acids. Germline CDR1 reads MDHEN; CDR2 reads SYDVKM.

The gene calls are TRBV9 and TRBJ2-1; 9 nucleotides line up with TRBD1. There are 15 residues in the CDR3. With V trimmed by 0 bases and J by 9 bases, 7 bases remained unmatched. Germline CDR1 and CDR2: SGDLS and YYNGEE. This CDR3 reads CASSVAGQGGVEQFF. The DNA for the CDR3 is TGTGCCAGCAGCGTAGCGGGACAGGGTGGAGTTGAGCAGTTCTTC. The whole variable domain, remainder taken from reference TRBV9 and TRBJ2-1, is DSGVTQTPKHLITATGQRVTLRCSPRSGDLSVYWYQQSLDQGLQFLIQYYNGEERAKGNILERFSAQQFPDLHSELNLSSLELGDSALYFCASSVAGQGGVEQFFGPGTRLTVL.

The chain employs TRBV2 and TRBJ2-6, with no clear D. This CDR3 region has 13 residues. The V end lost 6 bases, the J end lost 0 bases, and 3 bases lay between the germline ends. Germline V gene lookup returns CDR1 SNHLY and CDR2 FYNNEI. This chain's CDR3 is CASRSSGANVLTF. The CDR3 nucleotides are TGTGCCAGCAGGAGCTCTGGGGCCAACGTCCTGACTTTC.

The V and J genes are TRBV5-1 and TRBJ2-7; 11 bases map to TRBD1. V shed 4 bases, J shed 7 bases, and the junction held 7 bases outside the gene matches. CDR1 and CDR2 (germline): SGHRS, YFSETQ. CDR3 length equals 14 residues. The CDR3 protein is CASSPGQGAREQYF. The DNA for the CDR3 is TGCGCCAGCAGCCCAGGACAGGGGGCCCGGGAGCAGTACTTC.

This sequence joins TRBV28 and TRBJ2-7, with TRBD1 matching 11 bases. J gave up 0 bases and V 7 bases, and 26 bases lay outside the gene matches. CDR3 length: 22 residues. From germline, CDR1 is MDHEN and CDR2 SYDVKM. The CDR3 spells CASKNRDRGTRGGAVSSYEQYF. CDR3 coding DNA: TGTGCCAGCAAGAACAGGGACAGGGGGACCCGAGGCGGCGCCGTTAGCTCCTACGAGCAGTACTTC.

The rearrangement uses TRBV19 and TRBJ1-6, with a tentative D call TRBD1 (6 bases). The CDR3 is made up of 15 amino acids. V lost 6 bases to trimming and J lost 2 bases, with 11 bases between them. The germline CDR1 and CDR2 sequences are LNHDA and SQIVND (reference sequence). The CDR3 reads CASSRQGTYNSPLHF. CDR3 sequence (DNA): TGTGCCAGTAGCCGGCAGGGGACCTATAATTCACCCCTCCACTTT. The whole variable domain, filled in from reference TRBV19 and TRBJ1-6, reads DGGITQSPKYLFRKEGQNVTLSCEQNLNHDAMYWYRQDPGQGLRLIYYSQIVNDFQKGDIAEGYSVSREKKESFPLTVTSAQKNPTAFYLCASSRQGTYNSPLHFGNGTRLTVT.

The rearrangement uses TRBV28 and TRBJ1-2, with 8 bases lining up with TRBD1. CDR3 size: 13 residues. V lost 4 bases, J lost 8 bases, and 6 bases stayed unmatched. In germline, CDR1 is MDHEN, CDR2 SYDVKM. The CDR3 DNA reads TGTGCCAGCAGTTGGACAGGGACCGAGGGCTACACCTTC. As protein: CASSWTGTEGYTF.

This chain links TRBV18 with TRBJ2-1, with 7 bases that match TRBD1. V trimming: 0 bases; J trimming: 5 bases; junction bases outside the gene matches: 16. There are 19 residues in the CDR3. Germline V gene data show CDR1 as KGHSH and CDR2 as LQKENI. CDR3 region: CASSPPYRVSWQGDNEQFF. In DNA, the CDR3 is TGTGCCAGCTCACCACCATACCGGGTATCTTGGCAGGGGGACAATGAGCAGTTCTTC.

This chain links TRBV28 with TRBJ1-6; D gene ambiguous. The CDR3 is 12 residues long. CDR1 and CDR2 from the germline V gene are MDHEN and SYDVKM. V lost 5 bases, J lost 8 bases, and 7 bases lay in between. CDR3 bases: TGTGCCAGCAGTCCTCCAGATTCACCCCTCCACTTT. It codes for CASSPPDSPLHF.

The V call is TRBV7-2, the J call TRBJ2-5; weak D call: TRBD2 (5 bases). V lost 5 bases and J 9 bases, leaving 16 bases between the germline ends. Germline CDR1 SGHTA, CDR2 FQGNSA. CDR3 size: 13 residues. Here the CDR3 reads CASSPRGQMAQYF. The CDR3 bases are TGTGCCAGCAGCCCACGGGGTCAGATGGCCCAGTACTTC.

This chain links TRBV27 with TRBJ2-7; tentatively, D is TRBD2 (6 bases). V was trimmed by 5 bases and J by 6 bases, leaving 17 bases between them. This CDR3 is built from 14 residues. The germline V gene encodes CDR1 MNHEY and CDR2 SMNVEV (reference sequence). CDR3 bases: TGTGCCAGCAGTCTCCGAGGGAGGAGTAGCGAGCAGTACTTC. Protein product: CASSLRGRSSEQYF.

The rearrangement uses TRBV6-6 and TRBJ2-3; D perhaps matches TRBD2 (5 bases). Germline V gene sequence: CDR1 MNHNY, CDR2 SVGAGI (reference sequence). With 5 bases removed from V and 7 bases from J, the gap between germline ends came to 13 bases. The CDR3 is made up of 13 amino acids. For the CDR3, the DNA is TGTGCCAGCAGTCACAACGACGGGAATACGCAGTATTTT. Its protein is CASSHNDGNTQYF.

The chain couples TRBV5-1 to TRBJ2-7, with D tentatively TRBD2 (5 bases). The CDR3 contains 13 residues. Germline CDR1 reads SGHRS; CDR2 reads YFSETQ. V was pared by 3 bases and J by 3 bases, with 10 bases between. The CDR3, as DNA: TGCGCCAGCAGCTCCCTCAGCGGCTACGAGCAGTACTTC. Residues: CASSSLSGYEQYF.

The V and J genes are TRBV19 and TRBJ1-4, with D perhaps TRBD1 (6 bases). The CDR3 contains 15 residues. Per the germline V gene, CDR1 is LNHDA and CDR2 is SQIVND (reference sequence). Trimming took 5 bases from V and 2 from J, leaving 12 bases between them. CDR3 loop: CASSPRTATNEKLFF. The CDR3 DNA reads TGTGCCAGTAGTCCGCGGACAGCCACTAATGAAAAACTGTTTTTT.

The rearrangement joins TRBV28 to TRBJ2-7; possible D gene TRBD2, 5 bases. This CDR3 spans 13 amino acids. V was shortened by 10 bases and J by 1 base, with 14 bases between the two germline ends. The germline gives CDR1 MDHEN, CDR2 SYDVKM. CDR3 sequence reads: CATQLPGSYEQYF. CDR3 nucleotide sequence: TGTGCCACCCAGCTTCCGGGGTCCTACGAGCAGTACTTC.